A selection of T cell receptor beta chains follows, all from one sample in a study of shared clonotypes between healthy human individuals. TCRdb's copy holds only in-frame clones and misses some; the assay was immunoSEQ multiplex PCR. The sample holds 630,000 or so clones, 95% to 98% seen once. Sequencing used naive CD8+ T cells sorted from blood. The receptors were sampled from a man aged 25 to 40 in good health. The CDR3 runs from the conserved cysteine through the conserved F or W. Fields, in order: clone size, D gene, J gene, V gene, CDR3 DNA, CDR3 protein. D genes are given only for firm matches. Clone size is stated in some rows and not others, as once, few, many or a class when expanded.

NA	NA	TRBJ2-5	TRBV4-1	TGCGCCAGCAGCCAAGGGGTGGGCCAAGAGACCCAGTACTTC	CASSQGVGQETQYF
once	TRBD1	TRBJ2-7	TRBV5-1	TGCGCCAGCAGCCTTGGGACAGGACTCTACGAGCAGTACTTC	CASSLGTGLYEQYF
NA	NA	TRBJ2-7	TRBV7-9	TGTGCCAGCAGGGGGGGACAGCTCTACGAGCAGTACTTC	CASRGGQLYEQYF
NA	NA	TRBJ1-2	TRBV5-5	TGTGCCAGCAGCTTGGTCCGAAATAACTATGGCTACACCTTC	CASSLVRNNYGYTF
NA	TRBD2	TRBJ2-3	TRBV28	TGTGCCAGCACAACCAACGCGGGAGGGATACCGGATACGCAGTATTTT	CASTTNAGGIPDTQYF
NA	NA	TRBJ1-2	TRBV7-9	TGTGCCAGCAGCCCTCGAGGGGCAACTAACTATGGCTACACCTTC	CASSPRGATNYGYTF
NA	NA	TRBJ1-5	TRBV4-1	TGCGCCAGCAGCCAAGGTCAGAATAGCAATCAGCCCCAGCATTTT	CASSQGQNSNQPQHF
NA	TRBD2	TRBJ2-2	TRBV27	TGTGCCAGCAGTTTCTTCGGACTAGCCAAGGGAATGGTCGGGGAGCTGTTTTTT	CASSFFGLAKGMVGELFF
NA	NA	TRBJ2-7	TRBV7-8	TGTGCCAGCAGTCGACCAGGGGTCCCTTTCTACGAGCAGTACTTC	CASSRPGVPFYEQYF
NA	TRBD2	TRBJ2-1	TRBV13	TGTGCCAGCAGCTTCGGTCCCGCCATAGCGGGCCAACCCTACAATGAGCAGTTCTTC	CASSFGPAIAGQPYNEQFF
NA	TRBD1	TRBJ1-4	TRBV5-1	TGCGCCAGCAGCTTGGATTGGGACAGGGGGAATGAAAAACTGTTTTTT	CASSLDWDRGNEKLFF
NA	NA	TRBJ2-7	TRBV28	TGTGCCAGCAGCCCTCAGATCCCCTACGAGCAGTACTTC	CASSPQIPYEQYF
NA	NA	TRBJ2-7	TRBV29-1	TGCAGCGTCCGGCCAGGGGAGGGCTACGAGCAGTACTTC	CSVRPGEGYEQYF
NA	NA	TRBJ2-7	TRBV13	TGTGCCAGCAGCCAGGAGGACAGCTCCCCAGCCGGCTCGCCGCAGTACTTC	CASSQEDSSPAGSPQYF
few	NA	TRBJ2-6	TRBV10-3	TGTGCCATCAAGGACGTAGGTTTCTCTGGGGCCAACGTCCTGACTTTC	CAIKDVGFSGANVLTF
NA	TRBD2	TRBJ2-5	TRBV27	TGTGCCAGCAGTAACCTAGCGGGAGGAGAGACCCAGTACTTC	CASSNLAGGETQYF
NA	NA	TRBJ1-1	TRBV15	TGTGCCACCGTAGCTTCCGGACAGATGAACACTGAAGCTTTCTTT	CATVASGQMNTEAFF
NA	NA	TRBJ1-1	TRBV30	TGTGCCTGGAGATTGGAGGACGGGTGGACTGAAGCTTTCTTT	CAWRLEDGWTEAFF
NA	TRBD2	TRBJ2-5	TRBV7-2	TGTGCCAGCAGCACGGGACTACCGTACCAAGAGACCCAGTACTTC	CASSTGLPYQETQYF
NA	TRBD2	TRBJ2-3	TRBV4-3	TGCGCCAGCAGCTTCCAACTAGCGGGAAGTTCAGATACGCAGTATTTT	CASSFQLAGSSDTQYF
NA	NA	TRBJ2-2	TRBV5-1	TGCGCCAGCAGCTCGATAGAGGGCTTAACCGGGGAGCTGTTTTTT	CASSSIEGLTGELFF
NA	TRBD2	TRBJ2-1	TRBV27	TGTGCCAGCAGGCCACCGGGACTAGCGACGAATGAGCAGTTCTTC	CASRPPGLATNEQFF